The rows below give T cell receptor beta chains drawn from one sample of a study of shared clonotypes between healthy human individuals. TCRdb's table, derived via immunoSEQ multiplex PCR, lists solely in-frame clones and lacks some. The data show just over 2,000,000 clones, 85% to 95% seen once. Sequenced input: naive CD8+ T cells sorted from blood. Source of these receptors: a man aged 18-30 years in good health. Each CDR3 is given with its conserved first and last residue. The D gene is left open where the match is weak. Rows may omit the clone size; those that give it use once, few, many or a size class.

size | J | D | V | DNA | CDR3
once | TRBJ2-5 | NA | TRBV14 | TGTGCCAGCAGCCAATCGGGCGGGCAAGAGACCCAGTACTTC | CASSQSGGQETQYF
NA | TRBJ2-7 | NA | TRBV11-2 | TGTGCCAGCAGCTTAGATCTAATGGCAGGGCCGGGCGAGCAGTACTTC | CASSLDLMAGPGEQYF
NA | TRBJ2-7 | NA | TRBV28 | TGTGCCAGCAGTTTACGAGGGGGTGATGGGGAGCAGTACTTC | CASSLRGGDGEQYF
NA | TRBJ1-1 | NA | TRBV13 | TGTGCCAGCAGCTTAGGGGGTGTCACTGAAGCTTTCTTT | CASSLGGVTEAFF
NA | TRBJ2-7 | NA | TRBV2 | TGTGCCAGCAGTGGAATTCCGGGGTCCTACGAGCAGTACTTC | CASSGIPGSYEQYF
NA | TRBJ1-5 | TRBD1 | TRBV16 | TGTGCCAGCGGACAGACAGGGAATGGCAATCAGCCCCAGCATTTT | CASGQTGNGNQPQHF
NA | TRBJ2-7 | NA | TRBV21-1 | TGTGCCAGCAGCAAAGAACGGGGGGTGGAGTACGAGCAGTACTTC | CASSKERGVEYEQYF
NA | TRBJ1-6 | NA | TRBV7-9 | TGTGCCAGCAGCTTAGCTTTGGCGGCGGGGGTTGGTTCACCCCTCCACTTT | CASSLALAAGVGSPLHF
NA | TRBJ1-1 | NA | TRBV9 | TGTGCCAGCAGCCTGGGGGTATCTACTGAAGCTTTCTTT | CASSLGVSTEAFF
NA | TRBJ2-1 | TRBD2 | TRBV6-4 | TGTGCCAGCAGTGACGAGCTAGCGGGGTACAATGAGCAGTTCTTC | CASSDELAGYNEQFF
NA | TRBJ1-2 | NA | TRBV30 | TGTGCCTGGAGTACAGCTCCCTATGGCTACACCTTC | CAWSTAPYGYTF
NA | TRBJ2-7 | NA | TRBV11-3 | TGTGCCAGCAGCTTAGACCCGAGCTACGAGCAGTACTTC | CASSLDPSYEQYF
NA | TRBJ2-5 | NA | TRBV2 | TGTGCCAGCAGTGACTTTGGGAAGTTGGAACCTTCGCAAGAGACCCAGTACTTC | CASSDFGKLEPSQETQYF
NA | TRBJ1-2 | NA | TRBV9 | TGTGCCAGCAGCGTAGGAGGTGGCGATCGTGGCTACACCTTC | CASSVGGGDRGYTF
NA | TRBJ2-7 | TRBD2 | TRBV13 | TGTGCCAGCAGCTTAGGCCGCGGGACTAGCGTCTCCTACGAGCAGTACTTC | CASSLGRGTSVSYEQYF
NA | TRBJ2-6 | NA | TRBV4-3 | TGCGCCAGCAGCCAAGAAAATCGGGGAATCTCTGGGGCCAACGTCCTGACTTTC | CASSQENRGISGANVLTF
NA | TRBJ1-2 | NA | TRBV6-5 | TGTGCCAGCAGCCTGGACGGGGTAAACTATGGCTACACCTTC | CASSLDGVNYGYTF
NA | TRBJ2-7 | TRBD2 | TRBV28 | TGTGCCAGCAGCCCGTGGGGGGGGTACGAGCAGTACTTC | CASSPWGGYEQYF
NA | TRBJ2-7 | TRBD1 | TRBV2 | TGTGCCAGCAGACCTCGACAGGGGGCGAAGTACGAGCAGTACTTC | CASRPRQGAKYEQYF
NA | TRBJ2-7 | TRBD2 | TRBV29-1 | TGCAGCGTTGAACTAGCGGGAACGATAGATGAGCAGTACTTC | CSVELAGTIDEQYF
once | TRBJ2-2 | NA | TRBV4-1 | TGCGCCAGCAGCCCACCCGGGTGGGAAGGGGAGCTGTTTTTT | CASSPPGWEGELFF
NA | TRBJ1-6 | TRBD1 | TRBV6-6 | TGTGCCAGCAGTCATCCCGGGACAGGCTATAATTCACCCCTCCACTTT | CASSHPGTGYNSPLHF
NA | TRBJ1-2 | NA | TRBV5-1 | TGCGCCAGCAGCTTGGAACTTAACTATGGCTACACCTTC | CASSLELNYGYTF
NA | TRBJ1-1 | NA | TRBV4-3 | TGCGCCAGCAGCCAAGATTCCTTACCGGGGGCTTCTGAAGCTTTCTTT | CASSQDSLPGASEAFF